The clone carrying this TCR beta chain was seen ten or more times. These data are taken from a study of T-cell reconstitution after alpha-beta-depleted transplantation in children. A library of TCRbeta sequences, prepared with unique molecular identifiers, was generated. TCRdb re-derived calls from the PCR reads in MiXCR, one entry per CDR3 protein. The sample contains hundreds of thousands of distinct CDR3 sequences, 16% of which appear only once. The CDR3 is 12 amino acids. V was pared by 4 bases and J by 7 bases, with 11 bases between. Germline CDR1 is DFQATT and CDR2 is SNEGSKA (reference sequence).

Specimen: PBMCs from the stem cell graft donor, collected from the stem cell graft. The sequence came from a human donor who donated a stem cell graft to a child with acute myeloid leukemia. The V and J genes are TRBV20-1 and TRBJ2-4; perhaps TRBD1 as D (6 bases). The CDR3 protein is CSATTGLNIQYF. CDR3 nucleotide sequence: TGCAGTGCTACAACAGGGTTGAACATTCAGTACTTC.